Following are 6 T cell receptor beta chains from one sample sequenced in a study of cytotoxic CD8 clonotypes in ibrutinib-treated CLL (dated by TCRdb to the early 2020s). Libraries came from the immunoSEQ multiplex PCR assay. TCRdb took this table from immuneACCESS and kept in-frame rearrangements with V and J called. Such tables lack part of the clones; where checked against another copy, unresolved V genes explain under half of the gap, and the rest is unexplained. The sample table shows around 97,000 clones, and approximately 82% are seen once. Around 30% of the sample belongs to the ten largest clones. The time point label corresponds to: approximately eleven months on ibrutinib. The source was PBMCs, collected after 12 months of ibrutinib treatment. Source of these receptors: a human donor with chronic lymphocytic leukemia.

The CDR3 is CASSLRSQGSTEAFF. The DNA for the CDR3 is TGTGCCAGCAGTTTAAGGTCCCAGGGTAGCACTGAAGCTTTCTTT. The V gene is TRBV27, the J gene TRBJ1-1; tentative D call: TRBD1 (5 bases). The germline gives CDR1 MNHEY, CDR2 SMNVEV (reference sequence). CDR3 size: 15 residues. V was pared by 2 bases and J by 4 bases, with 14 bases between.

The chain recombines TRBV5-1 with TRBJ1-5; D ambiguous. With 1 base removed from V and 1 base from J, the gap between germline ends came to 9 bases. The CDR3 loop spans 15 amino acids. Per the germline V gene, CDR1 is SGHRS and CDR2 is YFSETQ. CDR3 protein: CASSLSPGSNQPQHF. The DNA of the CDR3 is TGCGCCAGCAGCTTGAGTCCGGGGAGCAATCAGCCCCAGCATTTT.

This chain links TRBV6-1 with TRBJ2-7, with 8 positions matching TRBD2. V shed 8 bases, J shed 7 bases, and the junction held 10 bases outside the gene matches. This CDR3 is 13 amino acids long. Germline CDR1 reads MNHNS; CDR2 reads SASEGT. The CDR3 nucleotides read TGTGCCAGCCACATCGGACCGGGGGGGGAGCAGTACTTC. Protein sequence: CASHIGPGGEQYF.

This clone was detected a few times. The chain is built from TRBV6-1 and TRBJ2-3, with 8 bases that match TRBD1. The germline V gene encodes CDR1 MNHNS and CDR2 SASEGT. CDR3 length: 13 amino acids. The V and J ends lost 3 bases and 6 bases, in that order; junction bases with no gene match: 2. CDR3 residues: CASSDRDRDTQYF. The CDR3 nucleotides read TGTGCCAGCAGTGACCGGGACAGGGATACGCAGTATTTT.

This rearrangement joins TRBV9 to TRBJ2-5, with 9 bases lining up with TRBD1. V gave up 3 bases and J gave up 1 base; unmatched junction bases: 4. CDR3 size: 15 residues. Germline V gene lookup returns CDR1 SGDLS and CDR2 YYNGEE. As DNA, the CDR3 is TGTGCCAGCAGCGGAAAGGGACAGGGCCAAGAGACCCAGTACTTC. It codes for CASSGKGQGQETQYF.

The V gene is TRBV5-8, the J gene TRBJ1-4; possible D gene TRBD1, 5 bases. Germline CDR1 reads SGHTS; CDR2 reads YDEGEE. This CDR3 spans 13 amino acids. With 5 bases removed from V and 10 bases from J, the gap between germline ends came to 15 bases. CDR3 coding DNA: TGTGCCAGCAGTTCCTCAGACAGACGAAAACTGTTTTTT. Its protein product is CASSSSDRRKLFF.